This T cell receptor beta chain was sequenced during a study of cytomegalovirus exposure and HLA in healthy donors. About the research overall: Within the Caucasian-associated ancestry cluster were roughly 82% of the 350 to 400 genotyped donors. Study-wide points: In presence/absence analyses, roughly uniform sequencing depth across donors was assumed.

With regard to this clone: What it binds is unknown.

Per the germline V gene, CDR1 is SGHRS and CDR2 is YFSETQ. The CDR3 length is 17 residues. With 4 bases removed from V and 4 bases from J, the gap between germline ends came to 23 bases. PCR was performed using 60 Vbeta and 13 Jbeta primers. Assay: immunoSEQ multiplex PCR; the TCRdb copy retains only in-frame clones and omits some. The table has 170,000 or so clones, under 85% seen once; the top ten hold around 1.6%. The sequencing input was PBMCs. The chain combines TRBV5-1 with TRBJ1-1; D not resolved. The sequence derives from a man aged 45-60 years in good health and CMV-seronegative. Here the CDR3 reads CASSAKDGLMNTTEAFF. The CDR3 DNA reads as TGCGCCAGCAGCGCAAAGGACGGACTGATGAACACCACTGAAGCTTTCTTT.